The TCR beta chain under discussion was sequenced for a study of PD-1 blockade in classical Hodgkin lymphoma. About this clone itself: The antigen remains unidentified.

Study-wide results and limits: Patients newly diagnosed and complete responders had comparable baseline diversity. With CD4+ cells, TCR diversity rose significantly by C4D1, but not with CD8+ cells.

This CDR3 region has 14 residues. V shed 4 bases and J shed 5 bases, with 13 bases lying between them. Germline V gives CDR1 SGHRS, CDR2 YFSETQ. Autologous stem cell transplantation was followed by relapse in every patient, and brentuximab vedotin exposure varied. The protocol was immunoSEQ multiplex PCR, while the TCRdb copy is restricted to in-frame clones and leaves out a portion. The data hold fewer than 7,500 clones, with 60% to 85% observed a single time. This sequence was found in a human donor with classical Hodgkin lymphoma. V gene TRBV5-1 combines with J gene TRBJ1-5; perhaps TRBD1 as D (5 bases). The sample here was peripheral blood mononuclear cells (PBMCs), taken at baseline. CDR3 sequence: CASSPGLRDQPQHF. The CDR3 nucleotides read TGCGCCAGCAGCCCGGGACTTAGGGATCAGCCCCAGCATTTT.